The text below deals with one T cell receptor (beta chain). Additional DNA sequences in this sample encode the identical CDR3. This sample is drawn from a study of blood T cell repertoires in COVID-19. Across the study: Samples representing acute and convalescent COVID-19 were sourced from the United States, Italy and Spain. T cells, B-cell-depleted T cells, or PBMCs supplied cDNA or gDNA.

The method was immunoSEQ multiplex PCR; TCRdb's version includes in-frame clones alone and lacks a portion of them. The sample yields around 110,000 clones, around nine tenths seen once. This CDR3 comprises 13 residues. The V end was cut by 0 bases, the J end by 2 bases, with 5 bases between. Germline CDR1 and CDR2: SGHNT and YYREEE (reference sequence). Sequencing was performed on peripheral blood. The V call is TRBV5-4, the J call TRBJ1-1, with D unresolved. The receptor's source is a man in his forties with acute or convalescent COVID-19. CDR3 in amino acids: CASSLGVNTEAFF. The CDR3 DNA is TGTGCCAGCAGCTTGGGCGTTAACACTGAAGCTTTCTTT. The whole variable domain, filled in from reference TRBV5-4 and TRBJ1-1, reads ETGVTQSPTHLIKTRGQQVTLRCSSQSGHNTVSWYQQALGQGPQFIFQYYREEENGRGNFPPRFSGLQFPNYSSELNVNALELDDSALYLCASSLGVNTEAFFGQGTRLTVV.